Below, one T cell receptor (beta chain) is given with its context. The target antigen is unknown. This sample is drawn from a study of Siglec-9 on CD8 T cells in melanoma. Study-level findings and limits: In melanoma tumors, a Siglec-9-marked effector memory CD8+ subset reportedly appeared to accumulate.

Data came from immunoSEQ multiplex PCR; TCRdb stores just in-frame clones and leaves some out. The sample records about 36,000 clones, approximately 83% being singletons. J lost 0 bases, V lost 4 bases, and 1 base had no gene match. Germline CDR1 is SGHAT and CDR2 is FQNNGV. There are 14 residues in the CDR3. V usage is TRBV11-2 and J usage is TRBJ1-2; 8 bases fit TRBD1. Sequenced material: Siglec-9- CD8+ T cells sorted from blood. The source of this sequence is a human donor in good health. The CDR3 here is CASSSGGTNYGYTF. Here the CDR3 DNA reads TGTGCCAGCAGCTCAGGGGGCACTAACTATGGCTACACCTTC.